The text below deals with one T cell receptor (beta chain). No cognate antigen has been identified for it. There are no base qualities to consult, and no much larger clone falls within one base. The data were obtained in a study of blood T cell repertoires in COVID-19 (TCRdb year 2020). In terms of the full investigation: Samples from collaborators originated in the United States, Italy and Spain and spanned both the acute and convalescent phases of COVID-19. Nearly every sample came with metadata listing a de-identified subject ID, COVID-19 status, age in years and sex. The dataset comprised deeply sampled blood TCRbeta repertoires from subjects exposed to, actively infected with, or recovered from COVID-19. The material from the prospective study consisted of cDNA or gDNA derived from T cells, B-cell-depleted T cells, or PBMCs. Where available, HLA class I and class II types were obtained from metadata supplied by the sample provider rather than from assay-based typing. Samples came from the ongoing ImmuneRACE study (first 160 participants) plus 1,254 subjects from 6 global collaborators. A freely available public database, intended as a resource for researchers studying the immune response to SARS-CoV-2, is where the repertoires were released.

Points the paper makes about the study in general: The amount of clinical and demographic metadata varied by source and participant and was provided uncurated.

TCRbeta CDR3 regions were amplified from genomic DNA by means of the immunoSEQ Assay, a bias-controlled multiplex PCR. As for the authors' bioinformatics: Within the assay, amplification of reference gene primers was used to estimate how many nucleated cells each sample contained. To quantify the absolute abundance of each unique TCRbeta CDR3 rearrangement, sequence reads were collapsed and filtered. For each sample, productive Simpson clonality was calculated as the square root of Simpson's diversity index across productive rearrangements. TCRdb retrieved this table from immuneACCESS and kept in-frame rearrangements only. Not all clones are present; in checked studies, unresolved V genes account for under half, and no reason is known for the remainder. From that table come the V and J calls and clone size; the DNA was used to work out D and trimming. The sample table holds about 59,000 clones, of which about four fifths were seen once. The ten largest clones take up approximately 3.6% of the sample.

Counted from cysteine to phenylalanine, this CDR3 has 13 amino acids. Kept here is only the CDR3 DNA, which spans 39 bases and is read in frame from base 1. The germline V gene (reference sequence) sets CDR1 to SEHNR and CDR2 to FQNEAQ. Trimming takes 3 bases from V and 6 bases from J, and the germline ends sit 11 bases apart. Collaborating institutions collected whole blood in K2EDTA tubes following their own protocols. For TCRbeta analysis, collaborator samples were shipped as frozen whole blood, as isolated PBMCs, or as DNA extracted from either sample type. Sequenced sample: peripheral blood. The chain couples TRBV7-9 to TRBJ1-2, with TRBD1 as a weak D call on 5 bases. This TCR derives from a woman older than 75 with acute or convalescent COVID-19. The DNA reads TGTGCCAGCAGCTTGGCAGGGTCTGATGGCTACACCTTC. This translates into CASSLAGSDGYTF.